The present entry profiles one T cell receptor (beta chain) with its context. Its antigen is unidentified. CDR3 length equals 16 residues. Looked up from germline, CDR1 is LNHNV and CDR2 is YYDKDF (reference sequence). V lost 1 base to trimming and J lost 3 bases; unmatched junction nucleotides: 2. Researchers reported that TCR beta cDNA libraries carried unique molecular identifiers. Each batch of roughly 1 to 10 million T cells produced some 450,000 cDNA molecules. Each CDR3 protein gets one entry after TCRdb re-called the PCR reads with MiXCR. The sample lists 160,000 or so distinct CDR3 sequences, around 36% occurring once. This sample was taken from a study of post-analysis software for immune sequencing data. Study-wide results and caveats: Controls showed lower frequencies than patients for roughly 5 TRBV segments, and TRBV5-6, TRBV5-1 and TRBV20-1 were among these. Analysis by F measure revealed that same-batch samples clustered strongly together. The normalized Chao1 diversity of multiple sclerosis patients was significantly lower than that of controls.

The sequence was collected from a girl aged 5 to 17 with multiple sclerosis. Sequenced here: blood, sampled after autologous hematopoietic stem cell transplantation. The J gene is TRBJ2-1, the V gene TRBV15, with 11 bases identical to TRBD2. CDR3 residues: CATSRALAGDYNEQFF. CDR3 bases: TGTGCCACCAGCAGAGCACTAGCGGGAGACTACAATGAGCAGTTCTTC.